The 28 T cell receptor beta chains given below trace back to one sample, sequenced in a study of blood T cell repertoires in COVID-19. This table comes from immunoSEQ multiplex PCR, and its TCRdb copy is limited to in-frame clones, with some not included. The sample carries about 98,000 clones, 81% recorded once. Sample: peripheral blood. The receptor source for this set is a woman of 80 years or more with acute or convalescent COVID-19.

This CDR3 is CASSGSDQHELGTIYF. CDR3 coding DNA: TGTGCCAGCAGTGGTTCGGACCAGCATGAACTAGGCACCATATATTTT. The genes are TRBV28 and TRBJ1-3; D is unclear. Trimming cost V 5 bases and J 9 bases, with 23 bases left between them. The V gene's germline CDR1 is MDHEN and CDR2 SYDVKM. CDR3 length: 16 amino acids.

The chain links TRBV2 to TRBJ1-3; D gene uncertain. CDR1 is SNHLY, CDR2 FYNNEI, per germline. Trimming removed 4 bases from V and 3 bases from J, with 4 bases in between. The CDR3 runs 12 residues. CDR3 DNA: TGTGCCAGCAGTGTAGATGGAAACACCATATATTTT. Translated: CASSVDGNTIYF.

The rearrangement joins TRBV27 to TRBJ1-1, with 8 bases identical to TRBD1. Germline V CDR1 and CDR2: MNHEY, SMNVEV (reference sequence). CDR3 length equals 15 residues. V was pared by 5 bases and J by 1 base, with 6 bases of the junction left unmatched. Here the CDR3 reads CASSRNRGENTEAFF. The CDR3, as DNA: TGTGCCAGCAGTAGAAACAGGGGGGAGAACACTGAAGCTTTCTTT.

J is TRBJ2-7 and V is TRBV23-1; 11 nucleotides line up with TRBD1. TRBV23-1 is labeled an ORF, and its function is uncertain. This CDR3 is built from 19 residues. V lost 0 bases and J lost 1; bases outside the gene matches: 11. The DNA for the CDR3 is TGCGCCAGCAGTCAATCGTGCGTTAGGGACAGGGGGGTATCCTACGAGCAGTACTTC. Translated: CASSQSCVRDRGVSYEQYF.

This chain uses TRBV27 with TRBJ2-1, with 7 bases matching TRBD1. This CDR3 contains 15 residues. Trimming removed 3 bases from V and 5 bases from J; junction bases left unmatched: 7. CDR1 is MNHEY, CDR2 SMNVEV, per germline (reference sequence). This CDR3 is CASSLEYRGNNEQFF. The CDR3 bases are TGTGCCAGCAGTTTGGAATACAGGGGAAACAATGAGCAGTTCTTC.

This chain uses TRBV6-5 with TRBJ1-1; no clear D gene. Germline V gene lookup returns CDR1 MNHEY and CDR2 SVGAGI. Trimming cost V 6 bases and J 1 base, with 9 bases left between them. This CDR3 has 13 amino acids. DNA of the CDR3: TGTGCCAGCAGCCGTCAGGCGAACACTGAAGCTTTCTTT. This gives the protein CASSRQANTEAFF.

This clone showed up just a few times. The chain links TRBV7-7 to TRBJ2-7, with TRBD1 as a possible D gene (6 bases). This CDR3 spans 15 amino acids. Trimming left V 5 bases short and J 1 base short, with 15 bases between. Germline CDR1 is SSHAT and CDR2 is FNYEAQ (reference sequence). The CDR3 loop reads CASSVGGGKSYEQYF. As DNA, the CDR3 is TGTGCCAGCAGCGTCGGTGGGGGCAAATCCTACGAGCAGTACTTC. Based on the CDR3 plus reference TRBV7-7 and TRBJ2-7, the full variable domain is GAGVSQSPRYKVTKRGQDVTLRCDPISSHATLYWYQQALGQGPEFLTYFNYEAQPDKSGLPSDRFSAERPEGSISTLTIQRTEQRDSAMYRCASSVGGGKSYEQYFGPGTRLTVT.

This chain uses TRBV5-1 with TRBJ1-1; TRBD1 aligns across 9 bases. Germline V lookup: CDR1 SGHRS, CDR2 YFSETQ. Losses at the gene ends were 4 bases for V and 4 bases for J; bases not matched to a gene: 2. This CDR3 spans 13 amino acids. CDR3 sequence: CASSLQGATEAFF. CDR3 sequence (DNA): TGCGCCAGCAGCCTACAGGGGGCCACTGAAGCTTTCTTT.

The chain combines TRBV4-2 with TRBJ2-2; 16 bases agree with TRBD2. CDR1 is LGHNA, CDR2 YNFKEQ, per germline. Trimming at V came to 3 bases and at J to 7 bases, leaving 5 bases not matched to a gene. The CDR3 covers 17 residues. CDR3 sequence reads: CASSQGLAGGLDGELFF. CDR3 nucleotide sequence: TGTGCCAGCAGCCAGGGACTAGCGGGGGGGCTTGACGGGGAGCTGTTTTTT.

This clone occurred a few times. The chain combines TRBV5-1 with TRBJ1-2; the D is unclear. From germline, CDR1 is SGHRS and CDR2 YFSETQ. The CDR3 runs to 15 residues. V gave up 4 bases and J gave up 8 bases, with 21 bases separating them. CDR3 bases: TGCGCCAGCAGCCAGAATCGACCAGGTTCAGGAGGCTACACCTTC. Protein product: CASSQNRPGSGGYTF.

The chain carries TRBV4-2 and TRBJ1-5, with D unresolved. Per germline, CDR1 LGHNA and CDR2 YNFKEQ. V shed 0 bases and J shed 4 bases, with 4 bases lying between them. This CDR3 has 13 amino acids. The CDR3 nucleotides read TGTGCCAGCAGCCAAGACAGAAATCAGCCCCAGCATTTT. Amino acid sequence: CASSQDRNQPQHF.

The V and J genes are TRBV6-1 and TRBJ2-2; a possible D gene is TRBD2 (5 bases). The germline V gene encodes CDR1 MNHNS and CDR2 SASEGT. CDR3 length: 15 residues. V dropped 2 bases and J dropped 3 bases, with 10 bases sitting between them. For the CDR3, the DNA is TGTGCCAGCAGTGAACTAGCAGACCACACCGGGGAGCTGTTTTTT. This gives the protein CASSELADHTGELFF.

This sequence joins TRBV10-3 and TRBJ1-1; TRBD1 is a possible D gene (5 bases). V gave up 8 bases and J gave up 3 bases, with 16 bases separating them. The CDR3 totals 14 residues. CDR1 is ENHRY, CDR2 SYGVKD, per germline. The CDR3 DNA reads TGTGCCATCCGCTTGACAGTAGCGGACACTGAAGCTTTCTTT. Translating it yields CAIRLTVADTEAFF.

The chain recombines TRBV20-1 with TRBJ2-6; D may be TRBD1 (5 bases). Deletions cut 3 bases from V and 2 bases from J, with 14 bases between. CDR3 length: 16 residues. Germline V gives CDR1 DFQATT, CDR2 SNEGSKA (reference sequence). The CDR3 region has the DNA TGCAGTGCTAGTTCAGGGTTGGTCACTGGGGCCAACGTCCTGACTTTC. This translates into CSASSGLVTGANVLTF.

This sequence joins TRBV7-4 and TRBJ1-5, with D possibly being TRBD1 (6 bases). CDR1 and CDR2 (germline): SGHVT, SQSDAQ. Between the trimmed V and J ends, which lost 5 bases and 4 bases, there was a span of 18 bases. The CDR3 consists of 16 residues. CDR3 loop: CASSPGVTDLNQPQHF. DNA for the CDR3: TGTGCCAGCAGCCCAGGGGTCACAGACCTTAATCAGCCCCAGCATTTT.

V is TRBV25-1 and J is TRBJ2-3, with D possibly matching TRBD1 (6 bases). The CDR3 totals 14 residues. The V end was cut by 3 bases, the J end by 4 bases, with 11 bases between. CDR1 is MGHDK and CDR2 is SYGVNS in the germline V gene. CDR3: CASSDPRGPDTQYF. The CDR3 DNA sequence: TGTGCCAGCAGTGATCCCAGGGGCCCAGATACGCAGTATTTT.

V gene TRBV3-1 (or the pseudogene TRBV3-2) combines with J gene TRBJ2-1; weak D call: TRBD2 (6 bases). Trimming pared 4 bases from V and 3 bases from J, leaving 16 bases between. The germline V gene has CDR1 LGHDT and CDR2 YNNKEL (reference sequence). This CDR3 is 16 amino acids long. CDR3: CASSPKAEGRYNEQFF. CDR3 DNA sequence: TGTGCCAGCAGCCCTAAAGCGGAGGGGCGCTACAATGAGCAGTTCTTC.

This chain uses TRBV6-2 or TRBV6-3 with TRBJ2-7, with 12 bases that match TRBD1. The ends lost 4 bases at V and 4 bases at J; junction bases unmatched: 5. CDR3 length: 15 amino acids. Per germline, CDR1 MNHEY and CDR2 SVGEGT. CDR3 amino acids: CASSWGQGARYEQYV. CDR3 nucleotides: TGTGCCAGCAGTTGGGGACAGGGGGCGCGGTACGAGCAGTACGTC.

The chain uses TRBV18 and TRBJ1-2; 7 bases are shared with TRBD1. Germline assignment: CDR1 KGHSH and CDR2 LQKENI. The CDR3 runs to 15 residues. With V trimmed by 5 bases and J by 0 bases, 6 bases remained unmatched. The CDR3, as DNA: TGTGCCAGCTCAGAAAATGACAGGGCTAACTATGGCTACACCTTC. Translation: CASSENDRANYGYTF.

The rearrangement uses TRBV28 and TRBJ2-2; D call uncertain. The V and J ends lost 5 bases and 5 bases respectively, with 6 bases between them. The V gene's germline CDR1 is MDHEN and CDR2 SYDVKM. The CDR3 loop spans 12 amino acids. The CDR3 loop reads CASSPSTGELFF. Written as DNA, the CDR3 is TGTGCCAGCAGTCCCAGTACCGGGGAGCTGTTTTTT. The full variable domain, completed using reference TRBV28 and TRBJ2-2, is DVKVTQSSRYLVKRTGEKVFLECVQDMDHENMFWYRQDPGLGLRLIYFSYDVKMKEKGDIPEGYSVSREKKERFSLILESASTNQTSMYLCASSPSTGELFFGEGSRLTVL.

The CDR3 is CASSINWNTEAFF. CDR3 bases: TGTGCCAGTAGTATCAATTGGAACACTGAAGCTTTCTTT. The chain combines TRBV19 with TRBJ1-1; no clear D. The CDR3 has 13 amino acids. CDR1 LNHDA and CDR2 SQIVND come from the germline V gene (reference sequence). V lost 3 bases and J 1 base, leaving 6 bases between the germline ends.

CDR3 region: CACRSQAVAGELFF. DNA for the CDR3: TGTGCCTGTCGATCTCAAGCTGTAGCCGGGGAGCTGTTTTTT. J is TRBJ2-2 and V is TRBV30; D gene ambiguous. In germline, CDR1 is GTSNPN, CDR2 SVGIG (reference sequence). The CDR3 totals 14 residues. Trimming took off 6 bases at V and 6 bases at J, with 17 bases between the two ends.

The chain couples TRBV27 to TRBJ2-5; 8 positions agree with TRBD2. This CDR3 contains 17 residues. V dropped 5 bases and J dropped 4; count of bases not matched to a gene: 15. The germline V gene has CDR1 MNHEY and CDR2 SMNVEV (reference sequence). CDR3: CASSTQRLASERETQYF. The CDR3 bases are TGTGCCAGCAGTACCCAAAGACTAGCGTCCGAAAGAGAGACCCAGTACTTC.

The chain's CDR3 is CASSSRGQSEKLFF. The CDR3 nucleotides are TGCGCCAGCAGCTCCAGGGGGCAAAGTGAAAAACTGTTTTTT. The rearrangement uses TRBV5-1 and TRBJ1-4, with 8 bases aligning to TRBD1. Looked up from germline, CDR1 is SGHRS and CDR2 is YFSETQ. There are 14 residues in the CDR3. Unmatched junction bases numbered 5, after V lost 3 bases and J lost 7 bases.

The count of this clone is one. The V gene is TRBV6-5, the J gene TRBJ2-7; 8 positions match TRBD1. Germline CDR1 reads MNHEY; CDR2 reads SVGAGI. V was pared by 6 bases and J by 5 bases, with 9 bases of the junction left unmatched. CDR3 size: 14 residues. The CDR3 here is CASRGPGQVNEQYF. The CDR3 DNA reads TGTGCCAGCAGAGGACCGGGACAGGTAAACGAGCAGTACTTC.

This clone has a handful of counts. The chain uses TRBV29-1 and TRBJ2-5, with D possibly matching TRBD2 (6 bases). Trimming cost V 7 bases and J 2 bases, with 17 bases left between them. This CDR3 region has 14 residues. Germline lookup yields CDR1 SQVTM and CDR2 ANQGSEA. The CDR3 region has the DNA TGCAGCGCCGGAGGGACCGCAAATCAAGAGACCCAGTACTTC. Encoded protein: CSAGGTANQETQYF.

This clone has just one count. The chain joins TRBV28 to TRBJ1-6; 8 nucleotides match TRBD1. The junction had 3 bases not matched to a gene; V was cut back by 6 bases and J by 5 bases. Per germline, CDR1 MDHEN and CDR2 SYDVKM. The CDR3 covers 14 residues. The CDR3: CASSPGQDNSPLHF. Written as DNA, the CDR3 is TGTGCCAGCAGCCCGGGACAGGATAATTCACCCCTCCACTTT.

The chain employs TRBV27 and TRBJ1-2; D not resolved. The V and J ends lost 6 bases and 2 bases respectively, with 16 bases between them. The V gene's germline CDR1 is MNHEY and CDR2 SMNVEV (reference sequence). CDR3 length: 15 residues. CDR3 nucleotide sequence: TGTGCCAGCAGCTCTGTCGGGTGGTCGAACTATGGCTACACCTTC. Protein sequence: CASSSVGWSNYGYTF.